A single sample gave rise to the 19 T cell receptor beta chains below, sequenced in a study of OX40 agonist ivuxolimab in advanced cancers. Sequenced by immunoSEQ multiplex PCR; TCRdb stores in-frame clones only, minus some. The sample records approximately 77,000 clones, 90% being singletons. The input for sequencing was CD4+ or CD8+ T cells sorted from blood, taken in a trial of the OX40 agonist ivuxolimab. The receptors were gathered from an adult with an advanced solid tumor such as melanoma, head and neck, liver or kidney cancer.

This chain links TRBV10-2 with TRBJ2-1, with 8 bases that match TRBD2. V gave up 7 bases and J gave up 4 bases; unmatched junction bases: 6. This CDR3 region has 14 residues. CDR1 is WSHSY and CDR2 is SAAADI in the germline V gene. CDR3 DNA sequence: TGCGCCAGCATGGACGGGAGGGCTTACAATGAGCAGTTCTTC. Its protein is CASMDGRAYNEQFF.

The rearrangement links TRBV19 to TRBJ1-5, with TRBD1 as a possible D gene (5 bases). Trimming took 7 bases from V and 7 from J, leaving 14 bases between them. This CDR3 has 13 amino acids. Germline values: CDR1 LNHDA, CDR2 SQIVND (reference sequence). CDR3 region: CASNRGGSQPQHF. CDR3 DNA: TGTGCCAGTAATAGGGGAGGGAGCCAGCCCCAGCATTTT. Looking up the rest from reference TRBV19 and TRBJ1-5 gives the full variable domain: DGGITQSPKYLFRKEGQNVTLSCEQNLNHDAMYWYRQDPGQGLRLIYYSQIVNDFQKGDIAEGYSVSREKKESFPLTVTSAQKNPTAFYLCASNRGGSQPQHFGDGTRLSIL.

The genes are TRBV7-2 and TRBJ2-1; 10 bases line up with TRBD2. Losses at the gene ends were 1 base for V and 5 bases for J; bases not matched to a gene: 2. This CDR3 contains 15 residues. Germline CDR1 is SGHTA and CDR2 is FQGNSA. The CDR3 DNA reads as TGTGCCAGCAGCTTAGTAAGCGGGGGGGACAATGAGCAGTTCTTC. Protein product: CASSLVSGGDNEQFF.

The J gene is TRBJ1-3, the V gene TRBV18; D not resolved. This CDR3 region has 14 residues. Germline V gene sequence: CDR1 KGHSH, CDR2 LQKENI. Trimming shortened V by 2 bases and J by 2 bases, and 7 bases separated the two germline ends. The chain's CDR3 is CASSPIEAGNTIYF. The CDR3 DNA sequence: TGTGCCAGCTCACCAATTGAAGCTGGAAACACCATATATTTT.

This clone was counted many times. V and J are TRBV19 and TRBJ1-1, with D unresolved. V lost 5 bases and J lost 1, with 8 bases in between. Germline assignment: CDR1 LNHDA and CDR2 SQIVND (reference sequence). This CDR3 spans 13 amino acids. CDR3 in DNA: TGTGCCAGTAGTCGGGCTCAGAACACTGAAGCTTTCTTT. Its protein is CASSRAQNTEAFF.

This sequence joins TRBV19 and TRBJ2-7; D is unresolved. This CDR3 spans 16 amino acids. V lost 4 bases and J lost 1, with 17 bases in between. CDR1 and CDR2 (germline): LNHDA, SQIVND (reference sequence). CDR3 residues: CASSSRRAGGSYEQYF. In DNA, the CDR3 is TGTGCCAGTAGTAGCCGACGGGCCGGTGGGTCCTACGAGCAGTACTTC.

This rearrangement joins TRBV5-4 to TRBJ2-5, with a possible D match to TRBD1 (6 bases). Germline assignment: CDR1 SGHNT and CDR2 YYREEE (reference sequence). V lost 6 bases, J lost 5 bases, and 14 bases lay in between. The CDR3 spans 13 residues. For the CDR3, the DNA is TGTGCCAGCACGACAAGGACAGCCGAGACCCAGTACTTC. It encodes CASTTRTAETQYF.

The chain has TRBV19 and TRBJ1-3, with D tentatively TRBD1 (6 bases). Trimming took 5 bases from V and 4 from J, leaving 18 bases between them. Per germline, CDR1 LNHDA and CDR2 SQIVND (reference sequence). The CDR3 is 16 residues long. This chain's CDR3 is CASSDGQPTPGNTIYF. Written as DNA, the CDR3 is TGTGCCAGTAGTGATGGACAGCCGACCCCCGGAAACACCATATATTTT.

The gene calls are TRBV5-1 and TRBJ2-5; 7 positions match TRBD2. CDR1 and CDR2 (germline): SGHRS, YFSETQ. The CDR3 extends over 14 amino acids. Trimming removed 6 bases from V and 3 bases from J; junction bases left unmatched: 8. CDR3 sequence: CASTTGGAEETQYF. For the CDR3, the DNA is TGCGCCAGCACCACGGGAGGAGCGGAAGAGACCCAGTACTTC. The full variable domain, rest sourced from reference TRBV5-1 and TRBJ2-5, is KAGVTQTPRYLIKTRGQQVTLSCSPISGHRSVSWYQQTPGQGLQFLFEYFSETQRNKGNFPGRFSGRQFSNSRSEMNVSTLELGDSALYLCASTTGGAEETQYFGPGTRLLVL.

This clone was recorded a few times. The chain uses TRBV7-2 and TRBJ2-7; 9 bases line up with TRBD2. Germline V gene sequence: CDR1 SGHTA, CDR2 FQGNSA. The CDR3 is made up of 14 amino acids. Germline trimming cut 1 base from V and 4 bases from J; bases unmatched to any gene: 2. The CDR3 DNA sequence: TGTGCCAGCAGCTTAGGCGCGGGGGGGTACGAGCAGTACTTC. It translates to CASSLGAGGYEQYF.

This clone was observed a single time. The chain is built from TRBV6-5 and TRBJ1-3, with D hard to call. V lost 6 bases to trimming and J lost 0 bases, with 6 bases between them. CDR1 and CDR2 (germline): MNHEY, SVGAGI. The CDR3 spans 13 residues. This chain's CDR3 is CASSRTSGNTIYF. The CDR3, as DNA: TGTGCCAGCAGCCGAACCTCTGGAAACACCATATATTTT.

This chain uses TRBV28 with TRBJ2-7; tentatively, D is TRBD2 (6 bases). CDR1 is MDHEN, CDR2 SYDVKM, per germline. V was shortened by 6 bases and J by 2 bases, with 14 bases between the two germline ends. The CDR3 spans 14 residues. The CDR3 DNA sequence: TGTGCCAGCAGCAACCGGGGGATTACCTACGAGCAGTACTTC. This gives the protein CASSNRGITYEQYF.

Regarding this clone: Germline is not matched at one junction end, which may reflect a read error. The V gene is TRBV4-3, the J gene TRBJ2-1; D might be TRBD1 (6 bases). The CDR3 length is 12 residues. Germline loops: CDR1 LGHNA, CDR2 YSLEER. CDR3: CASSRPRTVWIF. CDR3 DNA sequence: TGCGCCAGCAGCCGGCCTCGGACAGTATGGATCTTC.

The V call is TRBV11-2, the J call TRBJ1-5; TRBD1 agrees at 10 bases. This CDR3 is 13 amino acids long. Germline CDR1 SGHAT, CDR2 FQNNGV. The V segment lost 5 bases and the J segment 9 bases; nucleotides outside the gene matches: 4. The CDR3, as DNA: TGTGCCAGCAGCGAAGACAGGGGGCGGCCCCAGCATTTT. Translation gives CASSEDRGRPQHF. The full variable domain, rest sourced from reference TRBV11-2 and TRBJ1-5, is EAGVAQSPRYKIIEKRQSVAFWCNPISGHATLYWYQQILGQGPKLLIQFQNNGVVDDSQLPKDRFSAERLKGVDSTLKIQPAKLEDSAVYLCASSEDRGRPQHFGDGTRLSIL.

The chain carries TRBV18 and TRBJ2-4, with D perhaps matching TRBD1 or TRBD2 (7 bases each). The CDR3 sequence is 19 residues long. Trimming removed 3 bases at V and 3 bases at J, with 24 bases between. The germline V gene encodes CDR1 KGHSH and CDR2 LQKENI. CDR3 sequence reads: CASSPQGGGGPLGKNIQYF. In DNA form, the CDR3 reads TGTGCCAGCTCACCCCAGGGGGGCGGGGGCCCCCTCGGCAAAAACATTCAGTACTTC.

V is TRBV19 and J is TRBJ1-2; 7 bases are shared with TRBD1. J was trimmed by 4 bases and V by 7 bases; bases with no gene match: 6. From germline, CDR1 is LNHDA and CDR2 SQIVND (reference sequence). The CDR3 extends over 13 amino acids. The CDR3 sequence: CASTQGTVYGYTF. CDR3 in DNA: TGTGCCAGTACCCAAGGGACAGTCTATGGCTACACCTTC.

CDR3 sequence reads: CSASWGDEQFF. CDR3 DNA sequence: TGCAGTGCTAGCTGGGGGGATGAGCAGTTCTTC. This rearrangement joins TRBV20-1 to TRBJ2-1, with D tentatively TRBD2 (6 bases). Trimming removed 3 bases from V and 8 bases from J, with 8 bases in between. This CDR3 contains 11 residues. CDR1 is DFQATT and CDR2 is SNEGSKA in the germline V gene (reference sequence).

This clone has just one count. The J gene is TRBJ2-5, the V gene TRBV19; D possibly corresponds to TRBD1 (6 bases). Trimming stripped 6 bases from V and 5 bases from J, with 16 bases between. From germline, CDR1 is LNHDA and CDR2 SQIVND (reference sequence). The CDR3 has 14 amino acids. CDR3 amino acids: CASSPGTRGETQYF. CDR3 in DNA: TGTGCCAGTAGCCCGGGGACAAGGGGGGAGACCCAGTACTTC.

This chain links TRBV2 with TRBJ2-3; 8 bases align to TRBD2. CDR3 length equals 13 residues. The V and J ends lost 8 bases and 6 bases, in that order; junction bases with no gene match: 7. CDR1 and CDR2 from the germline V gene are SNHLY and FYNNEI. CDR3 loop: CASGAGGGDTQYF. The CDR3 bases are TGTGCCAGCGGGGCGGGGGGTGGTGATACGCAGTATTTT.